This T cell receptor (beta chain) is drawn from a study of T cell changes during pregnancy in multiple sclerosis. TCRdb's table, derived via immunoSEQ multiplex PCR, lists solely in-frame clones and lacks some. The sample contains 50,000 to 65,000 clones, roughly 92% of which appear only once. The CDR3 consists of 16 residues. Germline CDR1 LNHDA, CDR2 SQIVND (reference sequence). With 0 bases removed from V and 7 bases from J, the gap between germline ends came to 16 bases. Sequences were derived from CD8+ T cells from peripheral blood mononuclear cells, sampled in the second trimester of pregnancy. This clonotype originated in a female donor with multiple sclerosis, enrolled in a pregnancy study. This sequence joins TRBV19 and TRBJ2-1; D is possibly TRBD2 (7 bases). The CDR3 DNA is TGTGCCAGTAGTATAGAAGGGGGGGCACTACGGAATGAGCAGTTCTTC. Its protein product is CASSIEGGALRNEQFF.